The subject of this entry is one T cell receptor beta chain. This sample is part of a study of control samples from healthy donors and cancer patients. V was clipped by 3 bases and J by 3 bases; unmatched bases: 7. The CDR3 has 15 residues. CDR1 is SGHKS and CDR2 is YYEKEE in the germline V gene (reference sequence). The assay was immunoSEQ multiplex PCR, and TCRdb's table has in-frame clones only and misses some. This sample has about 98,000 clones, with 70% to 80% found just once. Sequenced: blood. The chain links TRBV5-5 to TRBJ1-1, with TRBD1 matching 8 bases. This sequence originates from a woman younger than 45 in good health. The CDR3 region has the DNA TGTGCCAGCAGCTCAGGGGGCATTTATGACACTGAAGCTTTCTTT. It translates to CASSSGGIYDTEAFF.